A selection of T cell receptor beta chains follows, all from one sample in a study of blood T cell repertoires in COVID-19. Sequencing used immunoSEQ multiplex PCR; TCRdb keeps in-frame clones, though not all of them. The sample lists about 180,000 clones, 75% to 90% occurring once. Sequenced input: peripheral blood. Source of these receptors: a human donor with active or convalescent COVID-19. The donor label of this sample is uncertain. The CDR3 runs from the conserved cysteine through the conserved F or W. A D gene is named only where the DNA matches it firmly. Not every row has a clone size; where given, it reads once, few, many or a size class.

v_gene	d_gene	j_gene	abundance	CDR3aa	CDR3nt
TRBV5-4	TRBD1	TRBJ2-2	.	CASSLAFNRGTGELFF	TGTGCCAGCAGCTTGGCCTTTAACAGGGGTACCGGGGAGCTGTTTTTT
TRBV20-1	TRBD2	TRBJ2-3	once	CSASRASGGPTSTDTQYF	TGCAGTGCTAGTAGGGCTAGCGGGGGCCCGACGAGCACAGATACGCAGTATTTT
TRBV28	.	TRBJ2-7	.	CASERSSYEQYF	TGTGCCAGCGAACGCAGCTCCTACGAGCAGTACTTC
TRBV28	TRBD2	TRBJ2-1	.	CASRRGLVNNEQFF	TGTGCCAGCAGACGCGGACTAGTAAACAATGAGCAGTTCTTC
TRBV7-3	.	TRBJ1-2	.	CASSAQGLYGYTF	TGTGCCAGCAGCGCCCAGGGGCTGTATGGCTACACCTTC
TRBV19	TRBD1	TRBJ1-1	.	CASTWVGTGMNTEAFF	TGTGCCAGTACCTGGGTAGGGACAGGCATGAACACTGAAGCTTTCTTT
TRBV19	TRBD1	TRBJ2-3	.	CASSDLQGPDTQYF	TGTGCCAGTAGTGACTTACAGGGGCCAGATACGCAGTATTTT
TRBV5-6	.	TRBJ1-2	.	CASSLSGWGPNYGYTF	TGTGCCAGCAGCTTGTCAGGCTGGGGCCCCAACTATGGCTACACCTTC
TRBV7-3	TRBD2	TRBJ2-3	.	CASSHGAGGPADTQYF	TGTGCCAGCAGCCATGGAGCGGGGGGGCCGGCAGATACGCAGTATTTT
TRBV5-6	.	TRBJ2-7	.	CASSSSYEQYF	TGTGCCAGCAGCTCGTCCTACGAGCAGTACTTC
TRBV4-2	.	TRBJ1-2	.	CASSPTGSNYGYTF	TGTGCCAGCAGCCCCACAGGGAGCAACTATGGCTACACCTTC
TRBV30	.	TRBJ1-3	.	CAWSLFQRTGNTIYF	TGTGCCTGGAGTCTCTTCCAGCGGACTGGAAACACCATATATTTT
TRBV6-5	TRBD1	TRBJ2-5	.	CASNTMGQQETQYF	TGTGCCAGCAACACGATGGGACAGCAAGAGACCCAGTACTTC
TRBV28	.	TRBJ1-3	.	CASSSADSSGNTIYF	TGTGCCAGCAGTTCTGCGGACAGCTCTGGAAACACCATATATTTT
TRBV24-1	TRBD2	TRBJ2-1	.	CATSDFELASYNEQFF	TGTGCCACCAGTGATTTCGAACTAGCGTCTTACAATGAGCAGTTCTTC
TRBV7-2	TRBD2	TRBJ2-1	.	CASSLEASGRSYNEQFF	TGTGCCAGCAGCTTAGAGGCTAGCGGGAGGTCCTACAATGAGCAGTTCTTC
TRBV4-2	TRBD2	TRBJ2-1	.	CASSQDAGGRGGTYNEQFF	TGTGCCAGCAGCCAAGATGCTGGGGGGCGCGGGGGGACCTACAATGAGCAGTTCTTC